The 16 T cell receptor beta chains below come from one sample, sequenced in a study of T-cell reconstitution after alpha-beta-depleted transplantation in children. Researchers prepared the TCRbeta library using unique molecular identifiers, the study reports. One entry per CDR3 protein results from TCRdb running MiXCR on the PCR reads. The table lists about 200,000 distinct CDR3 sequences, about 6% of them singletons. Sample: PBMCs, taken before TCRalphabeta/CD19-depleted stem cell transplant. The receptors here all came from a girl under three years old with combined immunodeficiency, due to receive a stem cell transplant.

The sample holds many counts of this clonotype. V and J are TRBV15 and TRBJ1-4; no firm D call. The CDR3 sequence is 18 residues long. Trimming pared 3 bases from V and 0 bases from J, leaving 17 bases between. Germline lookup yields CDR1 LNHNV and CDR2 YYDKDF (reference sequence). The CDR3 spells CATSRSVREAPTNEKLFF. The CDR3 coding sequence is TGTGCCACCAGCAGGAGCGTAAGGGAGGCCCCAACTAATGAAAAACTGTTTTTT.

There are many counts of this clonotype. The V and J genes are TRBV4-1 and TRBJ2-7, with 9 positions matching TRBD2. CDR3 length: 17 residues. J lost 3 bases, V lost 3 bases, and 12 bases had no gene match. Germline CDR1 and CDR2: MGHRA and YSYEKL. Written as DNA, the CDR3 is TGCGCCAGCAGCCACGTAGCGGGGGTCGGCAGTTTCTACGAGCAGTACTTC. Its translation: CASSHVAGVGSFYEQYF.

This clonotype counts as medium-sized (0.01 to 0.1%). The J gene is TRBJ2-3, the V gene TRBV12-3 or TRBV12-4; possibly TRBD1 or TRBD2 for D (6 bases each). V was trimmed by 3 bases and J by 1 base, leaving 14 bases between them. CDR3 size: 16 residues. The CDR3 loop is CASSLVGGHGTDTQYF. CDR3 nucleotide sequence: TGTGCCAGCAGTTTGGTTGGGGGGCATGGCACAGATACGCAGTATTTT.

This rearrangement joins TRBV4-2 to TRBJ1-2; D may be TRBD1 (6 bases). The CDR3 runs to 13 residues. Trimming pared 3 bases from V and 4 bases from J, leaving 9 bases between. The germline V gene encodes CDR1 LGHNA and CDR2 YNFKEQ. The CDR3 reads CASSQATGYGYTF. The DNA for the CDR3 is TGTGCCAGCAGCCAGGCGACAGGCTATGGCTACACCTTC.

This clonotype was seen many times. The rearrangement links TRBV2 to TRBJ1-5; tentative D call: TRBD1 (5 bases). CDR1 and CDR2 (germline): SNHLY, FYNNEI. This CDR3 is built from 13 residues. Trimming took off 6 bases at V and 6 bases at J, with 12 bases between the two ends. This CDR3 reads CASRQRGVQPQHF. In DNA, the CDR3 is TGTGCCAGCAGGCAAAGAGGGGTTCAGCCCCAGCATTTT.

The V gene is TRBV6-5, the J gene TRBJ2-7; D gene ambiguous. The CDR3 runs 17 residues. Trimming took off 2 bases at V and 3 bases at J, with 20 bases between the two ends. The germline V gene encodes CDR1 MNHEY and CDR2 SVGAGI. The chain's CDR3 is CASSYVVGLANHYEQYF. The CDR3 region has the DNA TGTGCCAGCAGTTACGTTGTAGGATTGGCAAACCACTACGAGCAGTACTTC.

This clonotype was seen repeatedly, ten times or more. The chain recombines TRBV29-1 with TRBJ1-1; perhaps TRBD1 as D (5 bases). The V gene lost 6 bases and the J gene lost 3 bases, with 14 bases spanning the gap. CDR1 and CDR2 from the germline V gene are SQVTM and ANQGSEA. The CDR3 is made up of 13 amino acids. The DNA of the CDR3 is TGCAGCGTCGGAGAGATAGGGGACACTGAAGCTTTCTTT. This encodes CSVGEIGDTEAFF.

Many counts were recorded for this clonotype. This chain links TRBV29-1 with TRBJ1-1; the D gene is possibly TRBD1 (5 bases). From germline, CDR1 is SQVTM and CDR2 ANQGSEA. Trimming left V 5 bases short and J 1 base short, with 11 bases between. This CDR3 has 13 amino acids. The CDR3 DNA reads TGCAGCGTTCATGGACACCCGAACACTGAAGCTTTCTTT. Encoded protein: CSVHGHPNTEAFF.

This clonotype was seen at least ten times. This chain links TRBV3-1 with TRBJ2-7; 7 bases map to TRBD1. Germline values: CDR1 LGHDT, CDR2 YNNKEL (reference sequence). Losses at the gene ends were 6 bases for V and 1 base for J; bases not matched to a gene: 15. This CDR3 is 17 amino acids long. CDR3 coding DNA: TGTGCCAGCAGACGAAGATTTCCAGAACAGGGGTCCTACGAGCAGTACTTC. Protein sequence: CASRRRFPEQGSYEQYF.

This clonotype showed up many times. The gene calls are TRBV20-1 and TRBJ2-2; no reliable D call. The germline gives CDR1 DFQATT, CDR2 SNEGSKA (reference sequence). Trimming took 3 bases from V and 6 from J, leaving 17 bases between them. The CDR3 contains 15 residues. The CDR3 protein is CSASTVRRGPGELFF. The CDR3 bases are TGCAGTGCTAGTACAGTTCGTCGTGGGCCCGGGGAGCTGTTTTTT.

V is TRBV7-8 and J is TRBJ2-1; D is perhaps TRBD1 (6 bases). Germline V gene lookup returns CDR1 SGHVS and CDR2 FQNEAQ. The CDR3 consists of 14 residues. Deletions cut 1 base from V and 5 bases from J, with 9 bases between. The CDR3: CASSLDRVNNEQFF. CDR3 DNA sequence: TGTGCCAGCAGCTTAGACAGGGTAAACAATGAGCAGTTCTTC.

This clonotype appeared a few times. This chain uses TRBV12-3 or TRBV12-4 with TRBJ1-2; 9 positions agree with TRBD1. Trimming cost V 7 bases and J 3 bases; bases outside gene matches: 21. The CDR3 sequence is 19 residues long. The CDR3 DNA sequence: TGTGCCAGCACCTACCTACTTACCGGGACAGGGTTCCCTTACTATGGCTACACCTTC. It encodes CASTYLLTGTGFPYYGYTF.

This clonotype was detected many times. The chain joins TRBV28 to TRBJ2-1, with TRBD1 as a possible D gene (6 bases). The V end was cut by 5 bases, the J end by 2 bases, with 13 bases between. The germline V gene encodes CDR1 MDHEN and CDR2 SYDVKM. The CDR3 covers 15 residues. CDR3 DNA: TGTGCCAGCAGTACTACAGGGTGGGCCTACAATGAGCAGTTCTTC. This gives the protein CASSTTGWAYNEQFF.

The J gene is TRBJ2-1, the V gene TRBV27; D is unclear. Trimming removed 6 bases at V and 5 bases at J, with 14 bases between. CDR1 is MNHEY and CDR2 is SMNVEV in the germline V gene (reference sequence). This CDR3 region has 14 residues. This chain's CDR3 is CASSINVDHNEQFF. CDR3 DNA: TGTGCCAGCAGCATTAATGTCGACCACAATGAGCAGTTCTTC.

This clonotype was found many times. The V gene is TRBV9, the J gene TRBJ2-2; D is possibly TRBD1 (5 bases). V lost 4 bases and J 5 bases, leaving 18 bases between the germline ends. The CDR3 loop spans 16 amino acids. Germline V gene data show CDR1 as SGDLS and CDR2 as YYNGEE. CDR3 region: CASSPIPRGWTGELFF. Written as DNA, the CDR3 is TGTGCCAGCAGCCCTATCCCAAGGGGTTGGACCGGGGAGCTGTTTTTT.

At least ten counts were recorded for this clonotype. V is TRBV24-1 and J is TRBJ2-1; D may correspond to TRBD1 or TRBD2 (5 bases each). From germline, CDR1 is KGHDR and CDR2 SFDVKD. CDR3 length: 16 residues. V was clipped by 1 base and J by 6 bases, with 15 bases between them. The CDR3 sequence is CATSDFRQARGNEQFF. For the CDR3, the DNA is TGTGCCACCAGTGATTTTAGGCAGGCGAGGGGCAATGAGCAGTTCTTC.